The rows below give T cell receptor beta chains drawn from one sample of a study of OX40 agonist ivuxolimab in advanced cancers. Some clones are missing from TCRdb's copy, which holds only in-frame ones; the method was immunoSEQ multiplex PCR. The data show some 80,000 clones, approximately 84% seen once. This sample comprised CD4+ or CD8+ T cells sorted from blood, obtained in a trial of the OX40 agonist ivuxolimab. These receptors were taken from an adult with an advanced solid tumor such as melanoma, head and neck, liver or kidney cancer. The CDR3 runs from the conserved cysteine through the conserved F or W. The D gene is left open where the match is weak. Only some rows state a clone size, as once, few, many or a class for expanded clones.

J gene,clone size,V gene,D gene,CDR3 length,CDR3 DNA,CDR3 protein
TRBJ2-5,once,TRBV18,NA,12,TGTGCCAGCTCAAGTAGTCAAGAGACCCAGTACTTC,CASSSSQETQYF
TRBJ1-3,NA,TRBV5-4,TRBD1,15,TGTGCCAGCAGCCCCGACAGGGCCTCTGGAAACACCATATATTTT,CASSPDRASGNTIYF
TRBJ1-1,NA,TRBV30,NA,12,TGTGCCTGGAGTGTAGGGAGCACTGAAGCTTTCTTT,CAWSVGSTEAFF
TRBJ2-5,few,TRBV5-1,TRBD2,15,TGCGCCAGCAAGACTAGCGGGAGGGTTGGAGAGACCCAGTACTTC,CASKTSGRVGETQYF
TRBJ2-3,NA,TRBV28,TRBD1,15,TGTGCCAGCAGTAGTCCGGGACAGGGTATAGATACGCAGTATTTT,CASSSPGQGIDTQYF
TRBJ1-6,few,TRBV6-1,TRBD1,15,TGTGCCAGCCGATGGACAGGGGGGAATAATTCACCCCTCCACTTT,CASRWTGGNNSPLHF
TRBJ2-1,NA,TRBV6-5,TRBD2,13,TGTGCCAGCACTCGACTAGCGGGAGGCAGGCAGTTCTTC,CASTRLAGGRQFF
TRBJ2-3,NA,TRBV5-1,TRBD2,15,TGCGCCAGCAGCTCATTGGGACTAGCAGCAGATACGCAGTATTTT,CASSSLGLAADTQYF
TRBJ1-1,few,TRBV6-5,NA,14,TGTGCCAGCAGTTACTCGCGGGATTGGACTGAAGCTTTCTTT,CASSYSRDWTEAFF
TRBJ1-5,NA,TRBV6-1,NA,14,TGTGCCAGCAATCAAAATATAGCGAATCAGCCCCAGCATTTT,CASNQNIANQPQHF
TRBJ2-5,NA,TRBV5-8,NA,16,TGTGCCAGCAGCTCGGATCTTATGGACAGAGAAGAGACCCAGTACTTC,CASSSDLMDREETQYF
TRBJ2-1,NA,TRBV14,NA,13,TGTGCCAGCAGCCTTCCGTTTTCGGGTGAGCAGTTCTTC,CASSLPFSGEQFF
TRBJ2-3,NA,TRBV10-3,TRBD2,16,TGTGCCATCAGCTCCAGACTAGCGGGGGGGACAGATACGCAGTATTTT,CAISSRLAGGTDTQYF
TRBJ2-3,few,TRBV5-4,NA,15,TGTGCCAGCTTCAAGGGTACAGCTAGCACAGATACGCAGTATTTT,CASFKGTASTDTQYF
TRBJ2-2,NA,TRBV7-9,NA,15,TGTGCCAGCAGCCCTCTGCGAGCGAACACCGGGGAGCTGTTTTTT,CASSPLRANTGELFF
TRBJ2-1,NA,TRBV9,TRBD2,15,TGTGCCAGCAGCGGAGGGACTAGCGGCACCAATGAGCAGTTCTTC,CASSGGTSGTNEQFF
TRBJ2-3,NA,TRBV9,TRBD1,13,TGTGCCAGCAGCGTAAGGGGGCCGGATACGCAGTATTTT,CASSVRGPDTQYF
TRBJ2-3,NA,TRBV7-2,NA,14,TGTGCCAGCAGCCCTATGGGGGGCACAGATACGCAGTATTTT,CASSPMGGTDTQYF
TRBJ1-4,NA,TRBV5-4,NA,14,TGTGCCAGCAGCTTGGAACCGAGGAATGAAAAACTGTTTTTT,CASSLEPRNEKLFF
TRBJ2-7,NA,TRBV5-1,NA,15,TGCGCCAGCAGCTTGAGGGGGGTATCCACCTACGAGCAGTACTTC,CASSLRGVSTYEQYF
TRBJ1-3,NA,TRBV18,NA,12,TGTGCCAGCTCACCCACCAGGGACACCATATATTTT,CASSPTRDTIYF
TRBJ2-2,NA,TRBV29-1,TRBD2,14,TGCAGCGTTTCACTAGCGGTAGACACCGGGGAGCTGTTTTTT,CSVSLAVDTGELFF
TRBJ1-1,NA,TRBV13,NA,15,TGTGCCAGCAGCTTGGTCGATGTCGTGAACACTGAAGCTTTCTTT,CASSLVDVVNTEAFF
TRBJ1-5,NA,TRBV6-5,TRBD1,15,TGTGCCACCAAGTTTAGGGACAGAAACAATCAGCCCCAGCATTTT,CATKFRDRNNQPQHF
TRBJ2-5,NA,TRBV29-1,TRBD2,14,TGCAGCGTGGGTATAGCGGGGGTCCAAGAGACCCAGTACTTC,CSVGIAGVQETQYF
TRBJ1-1,NA,TRBV7-9,NA,14,TGTGCCAGCAGCTTAGCGGGGGGGATCACTGAAGCTTTCTTT,CASSLAGGITEAFF
TRBJ2-1,once,TRBV20-1,TRBD2,11,TGCAGTGCTAGAACCGGACTAGCAGAGTTCTTC,CSARTGLAEFF
TRBJ1-2,NA,TRBV30,NA,13,TGTGCCTGGAGTGTACTGGCTAACTATGGCTACACCTTC,CAWSVLANYGYTF
TRBJ1-2,NA,TRBV2,NA,11,TGTGCCAGCGGAAACAGGGACGGCTACACCTTC,CASGNRDGYTF
TRBJ1-5,NA,TRBV7-6,NA,15,TGTGCCAGCAGCGCCCTGGTGGGGAACAATCAGCCCCAGCATTTT,CASSALVGNNQPQHF
TRBJ1-5,NA,TRBV28,TRBD1,17,TGTGCCAGCAGTTCGAACCGGGACAGTCTGAGCAATCAGCCCCAGCATTTT,CASSSNRDSLSNQPQHF
TRBJ1-4,NA,TRBV4-3,NA,12,TGCGCCAGCAGCCACAGGGAGGAAAAACTGTTTTTT,CASSHREEKLFF
TRBJ2-2,NA,TRBV10-3,NA,13,TGTGCCATCAGTCCAGGGGACCCCGGGGAGCTGTTTTTT,CAISPGDPGELFF
TRBJ2-2,NA,TRBV6-5,NA,13,TGTGCCAGCAGTTCGTTGTACGCCGGGGAGCTGTTTTTT,CASSSLYAGELFF
TRBJ1-1,NA,TRBV5-1,TRBD1,14,TGCGCCAGCAGCGTACAGGGGACGAACACTGAAGCTTTCTTT,CASSVQGTNTEAFF
TRBJ2-7,NA,TRBV15,TRBD2,18,TGTGCCACCAGCAGAGCGAATAGCGGGGGGCTAAGCTCCTACGAGCAGTACTTC,CATSRANSGGLSSYEQYF
TRBJ2-2,NA,TRBV9,NA,17,TGTGCCAGCAGCGTAGGTTCCAGATTTACGAACACCGGGGAGCTGTTTTTT,CASSVGSRFTNTGELFF
TRBJ2-6,NA,TRBV5-4,NA,15,TGTGCCAGCAGCTTTGTCCCCTCTGGGGCCAACGTCCTGACTTTC,CASSFVPSGANVLTF
TRBJ2-7,NA,TRBV30,NA,13,TGTGCCTGGAGTTCCTCGCACAGGGCCGAGCAGTACTTC,CAWSSSHRAEQYF
TRBJ2-7,few,TRBV12-5,TRBD2,16,TGTGCTAGTGGTTCCGGAGCCGGGACTAAGGCCTACGAGCAGTACTTC,CASGSGAGTKAYEQYF
TRBJ2-2,NA,TRBV9,NA,16,TGTGCCAGCAGCGTAGAGGCTAGCTGGAACACCGGGGAGCTGTTTTTT,CASSVEASWNTGELFF
TRBJ2-1,once,TRBV28,TRBD2,15,TGTGCCAGCAGATTGAGCGGGGGGGCCGGTAATGAGCAGTTCTTC,CASRLSGGAGNEQFF
TRBJ1-1,NA,TRBV2,NA,13,TGTGCCAGCAGTTCTCAGGGGAACACTGAAGCTTTCTTT,CASSSQGNTEAFF
TRBJ2-1,NA,TRBV29-1,TRBD2,14,TGCAGCTCCTGGTCCGGGACTAGTGGGAATGAGCAGTTCTTC,CSSWSGTSGNEQFF
TRBJ2-7,NA,TRBV30,TRBD2,13,TGTGCCTCCACAGCGGGGGCCCGCTACGAGCAGTACTTC,CASTAGARYEQYF
TRBJ2-2,NA,TRBV15,TRBD2,16,TGTGCCACCAGCAATCTAGCGGGGTTTCACACCGGGGAGCTGTTTTTT,CATSNLAGFHTGELFF
TRBJ1-4,once,TRBV5-1,TRBD1,15,TGCGCCAGCAGCGGATCCGGGACAGGGGTCGAAAAACTGTTTTTT,CASSGSGTGVEKLFF
TRBJ1-4,NA,TRBV7-7,NA,15,TGTGCCAGCAGCCCGAATCAGGACCGCAATGAAAAACTGTTTTTT,CASSPNQDRNEKLFF